This T cell receptor beta chain was captured in a study of PD-1 blockade in mismatch repair-deficient tumors. Study summary: All were previously treated, progressing patients with eleven to twelve mismatch repair-deficient cancer types.

TCRs were sequenced from three patients responding to pembrolizumab. The repertoire was sequenced with immunoSEQ multiplex PCR; TCRdb's copy has only in-frame clones and lacks some. The repertoire includes under 50,000 clones, 77% of them detected once, and around 3.5% sits in the top ten. The CDR3 extends over 15 amino acids. Germline assignment: CDR1 SGHAT and CDR2 FQDESV (reference sequence). The V segment lost 2 bases and the J segment 5 bases; nucleotides outside the gene matches: 4. This clonotype originated in an adult with mismatch repair-deficient cancer. Sequencing used PBMCs, obtained before pembrolizumab treatment. The chain links TRBV11-1 to TRBJ2-7; 12 nucleotides agree with TRBD2. The CDR3, as DNA: TGTGCCAGCAGCTTACTAGCGGGAGGGACTGACGAGCAGTACTTC. It codes for CASSLLAGGTDEQYF. Based on the CDR3 plus reference TRBV11-1 and TRBJ2-7, the full variable domain is EAEVAQSPRYKITEKSQAVAFWCDPISGHATLYWYRQILGQGPELLVQFQDESVVDDSQLPKDRFSAERLKGVDSTLKIQPAELGDSAMYLCASSLLAGGTDEQYFGPGTRLTVT.